A single sample gave rise to the 24 T cell receptor beta chains below, sequenced in a study of T cell repertoires and Cas9 in healthy adults. Sequencing used immunoSEQ multiplex PCR; TCRdb keeps in-frame clones, though not all of them. Found here are 20,000 to 25,000 clones, about 92% of them singletons; the top ten hold 0.65% to 0.8%. The specimen sequenced was CD4+ effector T cells (CD127+, CD25-, CD137-, CD154-) from PBMCs; culture status not recorded. The receptors originated from a human donor in good health.

CDR3 nucleotides: TGTGCCAGCTCACCGGGACAGGGGGATGGCGAGCAGTACTTC. Encoded protein: CASSPGQGDGEQYF. The J gene is TRBJ2-7, the V gene TRBV18; 11 nucleotides align to TRBD1. V was clipped by 3 bases and J by 6 bases; unmatched bases: 4. Germline-derived CDR1 and CDR2 are KGHSH and LQKENI. The CDR3 loop spans 14 amino acids.

This chain connects TRBV19 to TRBJ2-3; maybe TRBD2 (6 bases). The length of the CDR3 is 13 residues. Germline CDR1 is LNHDA and CDR2 is SQIVND (reference sequence). V lost 6 bases, J lost 6 bases, and 13 bases lay in between. The CDR3 nucleotides read TGTGCCAGTAGCTTCGGGACTCCTGATACGCAGTATTTT. This encodes CASSFGTPDTQYF.

The chain combines TRBV6-5 with TRBJ2-7, with D possibly being TRBD1 (5 bases). Per the germline V gene, CDR1 is MNHEY and CDR2 is SVGAGI. Deletions cut 5 bases from V and 0 bases from J, with 14 bases between. The CDR3 is 15 amino acids. CDR3 in DNA: TGTGCCAGCAGTAGAAACAGGATGACCTCCTACGAGCAGTACTTC. As protein: CASSRNRMTSYEQYF.

The J gene is TRBJ2-2, the V gene TRBV9; D remains ambiguous. CDR1 and CDR2 from the germline V gene are SGDLS and YYNGEE. This CDR3 is built from 16 residues. V dropped 0 bases and J dropped 1 base, with 10 bases sitting between them. The chain's CDR3 is CASSVGFLLNTGELFF. The CDR3 region has the DNA TGTGCCAGCAGCGTAGGGTTCCTTTTGAACACCGGGGAGCTGTTTTTT.

The chain employs TRBV11-3 and TRBJ2-5, with D possibly called TRBD1 or TRBD2 (6 bases each). The end of the DNA aligns better with TRBJ2-7, so the J call may be wrong. Germline assignment: CDR1 SGHNT and CDR2 YENEEA. CDR3 length equals 15 residues. CDR3 nucleotides: TGTGCCAGCCATGCACGGGGGCCCAAACCCTACGAGCAGTACTTC. Its translation: CASHARGPKPYEQYF.

The chain joins TRBV18 to TRBJ1-3; 8 bases fit TRBD1. Germline-derived CDR1 and CDR2 are KGHSH and LQKENI. The V segment lost 2 bases and the J segment 6 bases; nucleotides outside the gene matches: 3. The length of the CDR3 is 14 residues. CDR3 sequence reads: CASSPSGGENTIYF. The CDR3 DNA reads as TGTGCCAGCTCACCATCAGGGGGCGAAAACACCATATATTTT.

V usage is TRBV18 and J usage is TRBJ1-6; 7 bases align to TRBD1. V lost 4 bases and J lost 7; bases outside the gene matches: 4. This CDR3 region has 14 residues. The V gene's germline CDR1 is KGHSH and CDR2 LQKENI. CDR3 in amino acids: CASSLDRENSPLHF. The CDR3 DNA sequence: TGTGCCAGCTCACTAGACAGGGAAAATTCACCCCTCCACTTT. Using reference TRBV18 and TRBJ1-6 for the parts outside the CDR3, the full variable domain is NAGVMQNPRHLVRRRGQEARLRCSPMKGHSHVYWYRQLPEEGLKFMVYLQKENIIDESGMPKERFSAEFPKEGPSILRIQQVVRGDSAAYFCASSLDRENSPLHFGNGTRLTVT.

This chain uses TRBV5-1 with TRBJ1-2; D perhaps matches TRBD1 (5 bases). Germline CDR1 reads SGHRS; CDR2 reads YFSETQ. This CDR3 is built from 15 residues. V gave up 7 bases and J gave up 3 bases, with 19 bases separating them. CDR3 in DNA: TGCGCCAGCGCCGACGGGGACTATTTCGACTATGGCTACACCTTC. Translating gives CASADGDYFDYGYTF. The full variable domain, with the rest looked up from reference TRBV5-1 and TRBJ1-2, is KAGVTQTPRYLIKTRGQQVTLSCSPISGHRSVSWYQQTPGQGLQFLFEYFSETQRNKGNFPGRFSGRQFSNSRSEMNVSTLELGDSALYLCASADGDYFDYGYTFGSGTRLTVV.

The J gene is TRBJ1-5, the V gene TRBV2; D call uncertain. Between the trimmed V and J ends, which lost 2 bases and 6 bases, there was a span of 26 bases. The CDR3 runs 19 residues. Per the germline V gene, CDR1 is SNHLY and CDR2 is FYNNEI. The CDR3 region is CASSESGRGQEVLTQPQHF. The CDR3 DNA sequence: TGTGCCAGCAGTGAATCCGGACGAGGGCAGGAAGTTTTAACTCAGCCCCAGCATTTT.

The chain uses TRBV6-5 and TRBJ2-7; TRBD1 agrees at 7 bases. The V and J ends lost 5 bases and 4 bases, in that order; junction bases with no gene match: 11. CDR1 MNHEY and CDR2 SVGAGI come from the germline V gene. This CDR3 has 15 residues. The chain's CDR3 is CASSRPSTGTYEQYF. The CDR3 nucleotides read TGTGCCAGCAGTCGACCCTCGACAGGGACATACGAGCAGTACTTC.

The chain carries TRBV29-1 and TRBJ1-2; 7 bases are shared with TRBD1. Germline V gene data show CDR1 as SQVTM and CDR2 as ANQGSEA. V lost 6 bases and J lost 7; bases outside the gene matches: 11. CDR3 length: 13 residues. As DNA, the CDR3 is TGCAGCGTAACCCGCTCAGGACAGGCTGGCTACACCTTC. Translating gives CSVTRSGQAGYTF.

The table lists this clone with a few counts. The genes are TRBV29-1 and TRBJ2-5, with D unclear. The V gene's germline CDR1 is SQVTM and CDR2 ANQGSEA. V was trimmed by 3 bases and J by 4 bases, leaving 6 bases between them. The CDR3 runs 11 residues. CDR3 sequence reads: CSVENVETQYF. The CDR3 bases are TGCAGCGTTGAGAATGTAGAGACCCAGTACTTC. Using reference TRBV29-1 and TRBJ2-5 for the parts outside the CDR3, the full variable domain is SAVISQKPSRDICQRGTSLTIQCQVDSQVTMMFWYRQQPGQSLTLIATANQGSEATYESGFVIDKFPISRPNLTFSTLTVSNMSPEDSSIYLCSVENVETQYFGPGTRLLVL.

This clone appeared once. The J gene is TRBJ2-2, the V gene TRBV6-6; 9 bases match TRBD1. From germline, CDR1 is MNHNY and CDR2 SVGAGI (reference sequence). Trimming cost V 4 bases and J 1 base; bases outside gene matches: 1. The CDR3 extends over 15 amino acids. The CDR3 sequence is CASSLTGGNTGELFF. CDR3 coding DNA: TGTGCCAGCAGTTTGACAGGGGGGAACACCGGGGAGCTGTTTTTT.

The chain combines TRBV7-6 with TRBJ1-2, with 8 positions matching TRBD1. The CDR3 has 14 residues. CDR1 is SGHVS and CDR2 is FNYEAQ in the germline V gene. The V segment lost 5 bases and the J segment 5 bases; nucleotides outside the gene matches: 7. CDR3 amino acids: CASSPGQGVYGYTF. In DNA form, the CDR3 reads TGTGCCAGCAGCCCCGGACAGGGTGTTTATGGCTACACCTTC.

The chain uses TRBV6-1 and TRBJ2-1; 9 nucleotides match TRBD1. The V gene end was trimmed by 5 bases and the J gene end by 8 bases; junction bases not matched to a gene: 10. Looked up from germline, CDR1 is MNHNS and CDR2 is SASEGT. There are 15 residues in the CDR3. The CDR3 spells CASSPPGQGLYEQFF. Here the CDR3 DNA reads TGTGCCAGCAGTCCACCGGGACAGGGTCTATATGAGCAGTTCTTC.

J is TRBJ2-7 and V is TRBV6-1; 8 nucleotides match TRBD1. CDR1 is MNHNS, CDR2 SASEGT, per germline. The CDR3 totals 14 residues. J gave up 6 bases and V 5 bases, and 9 bases lay outside the gene matches. CDR3 residues: CASSSQGTGAEQYF. CDR3 in DNA: TGTGCCAGCAGTTCACAAGGGACAGGAGCCGAGCAGTACTTC.

The genes are TRBV19 and TRBJ1-4, with D maybe TRBD1 (6 bases). The CDR3 runs to 15 residues. V lost 10 bases, J lost 5 bases, and 20 bases lay in between. The germline V gene has CDR1 LNHDA and CDR2 SQIVND (reference sequence). Here the CDR3 reads CATQRGPGLNEKLFF. DNA of the CDR3: TGTGCCACACAACGGGGGCCGGGGTTGAATGAAAAACTGTTTTTT.

The gene calls are TRBV7-8 and TRBJ2-2; 14 bases agree with TRBD2. CDR3 length: 18 residues. Germline V lookup: CDR1 SGHVS, CDR2 FQNEAQ. The ends lost 4 bases at V and 0 bases at J; junction bases unmatched: 4. This CDR3 reads CASSSQTSGGANTGELFF. Here the CDR3 DNA reads TGTGCCAGCAGCTCCCAGACTAGCGGGGGGGCGAACACCGGGGAGCTGTTTTTT. Drawing the rest from reference TRBV7-8 and TRBJ2-2, the complete variable domain is GAGVSQSPRYKVAKRGQDVALRCDPISGHVSLFWYQQALGQGPEFLTYFQNEAQLDKSGLPSDRFFAERPEGSVSTLKIQRTQQEDSAVYLCASSSQTSGGANTGELFFGEGSRLTVL.

This clone appeared once. The J gene is TRBJ1-6, the V gene TRBV6-6; D gene ambiguous. CDR1 and CDR2 from the germline V gene are MNHNY and SVGAGI (reference sequence). V was clipped by 0 bases and J by 8 bases, with 14 bases between them. The CDR3 length is 16 residues. The CDR3 is CASSYSTASSYSPLHF. CDR3 bases: TGTGCCAGCAGTTACTCTACTGCTAGTTCGTATTCACCCCTCCACTTT.

V is TRBV7-2 and J is TRBJ1-1, with a tentative D call TRBD1 (5 bases). Trimming removed 1 base at V and 8 bases at J, with 14 bases between. CDR3 length: 14 residues. In germline, CDR1 is SGHTA, CDR2 FQGNSA. The CDR3 sequence is CASSLGSGRREAFF. The DNA of the CDR3 is TGTGCCAGCAGCTTAGGCTCGGGACGGAGGGAAGCTTTCTTT.

The J gene is TRBJ1-2, the V gene TRBV7-2; TRBD1 agrees at 7 bases. This CDR3 region has 15 residues. CDR1 is SGHTA and CDR2 is FQGNSA in the germline V gene. V lost 6 bases, J lost 5 bases, and 12 bases stayed unmatched. CDR3 protein: CASSPPGGQRYGYTF. In DNA form, the CDR3 reads TGTGCCAGCAGTCCCCCGGGGGGACAGAGATATGGCTACACCTTC.

The V call is TRBV6-5, the J call TRBJ1-4; D gene uncertain. Germline CDR1 and CDR2: MNHEY and SVGAGI. The CDR3 has 15 amino acids. V was clipped by 0 bases and J by 5 bases, with 10 bases between them. The CDR3 coding sequence is TGTGCCAGCAGTTACTCTGGCAGAGAGAATGAAAAACTGTTTTTT. It codes for CASSYSGRENEKLFF.

The rearrangement joins TRBV28 to TRBJ1-3, with TRBD1 matching over 8 bases. Germline trimming cut 5 bases from V and 5 bases from J; bases unmatched to any gene: 5. This CDR3 region has 14 residues. Germline-derived CDR1 and CDR2 are MDHEN and SYDVKM. CDR3 sequence reads: CASSDRQGRNTIYF. Here the CDR3 DNA reads TGTGCCAGCAGTGACAGACAGGGGAGAAACACCATATATTTT.

The table lists this clone with a few counts. The rearrangement joins TRBV2 to TRBJ1-3, with D possibly being TRBD1 (5 bases). CDR1 and CDR2 from the germline V gene are SNHLY and FYNNEI. This CDR3 has 14 residues. V lost 4 bases, J lost 4 bases, and 11 bases lay in between. The CDR3 loop is CASSVGGLGNTIYF. The CDR3 DNA follows: TGTGCCAGCAGTGTGGGGGGGTTGGGAAACACCATATATTTT.